The 28 T cell receptor beta chains listed next were all sequenced from one sample in a study of PD-1 blockade in mismatch repair-deficient tumors. Using immunoSEQ multiplex PCR, the repertoire was profiled, and TCRdb retains in-frame clones only, with some absent. The table has approximately 37,000 clones, roughly 85% seen once; the top ten hold over 3%. The sample here was peripheral blood, taken about 76 weeks after starting pembrolizumab. The receptors come from an adult with mismatch repair-deficient cancer.

The table lists this clone with a count of one. The chain has TRBV9 and TRBJ2-7; D is perhaps TRBD2 (5 bases). Germline V lookup: CDR1 SGDLS, CDR2 YYNGEE. The V end lost 4 bases, the J end lost 2 bases, and 13 bases lay between the germline ends. This CDR3 has 14 residues. Here the CDR3 DNA reads TGTGCCAGCAGCCCTACGGGATTAACCTACGAGCAGTACTTC. This codes for CASSPTGLTYEQYF.

The chain joins TRBV11-3 to TRBJ2-5, with 10 bases that match TRBD1. The CDR3 loop spans 19 amino acids. V trimming: 4 bases; J trimming: 4 bases; junction bases outside the gene matches: 18. Germline V lookup: CDR1 SGHNT, CDR2 YENEEA. The CDR3 loop is CASSSIDYGTGVHRETQYF. The CDR3 DNA is TGTGCCAGCAGCTCCATCGACTATGGGACAGGGGTTCATCGAGAGACCCAGTACTTC.

This clone occurred once. The V call is TRBV9, the J call TRBJ2-3, with D uncertain. The V gene's germline CDR1 is SGDLS and CDR2 YYNGEE. Trimming took off 4 bases at V and 7 bases at J, with 13 bases between the two ends. The CDR3 loop spans 13 amino acids. The CDR3 DNA is TGTGCCAGCAGCCCCCAGCCCCCATATACGCAGTATTTT. Translated: CASSPQPPYTQYF.

The chain couples TRBV9 to TRBJ1-1; D is possibly TRBD1 (5 bases). V lost 0 bases, J lost 1 base, and 10 bases lay in between. CDR3 length: 15 amino acids. Per the germline V gene, CDR1 is SGDLS and CDR2 is YYNGEE. This CDR3 is CASSVEWGGNTEAFF. CDR3 nucleotides: TGTGCCAGCAGCGTAGAGTGGGGCGGGAACACTGAAGCTTTCTTT.

The J gene is TRBJ1-5, the V gene TRBV9; D uncertain. The CDR3 loop spans 13 amino acids. V was pared by 3 bases and J by 7 bases, with 11 bases between. CDR1 is SGDLS and CDR2 is YYNGEE in the germline V gene. For the CDR3, the DNA is TGTGCCAGCAGCGCCGGAGTAGGGCAGCCCCAGCATTTT. Its translation is CASSAGVGQPQHF.

This chain links TRBV27 with TRBJ2-1; 14 nucleotides line up with TRBD2. Germline V gives CDR1 MNHEY, CDR2 SMNVEV (reference sequence). The CDR3 covers 17 residues. After removal of 6 bases from V and 8 bases from J, the junction contained 12 bases not matched to a gene. DNA of the CDR3: TGTGCCAGCAGGATGTTATGGGGACTAGCGGGAGATTATGAGCAGTTCTTC. Its protein is CASRMLWGLAGDYEQFF.

The CDR3 nucleotides are TGTGCCAGCTCAGGAGCTAGCAATCAGCCCCAGCATTTT. Translation: CASSGASNQPQHF. The V call is TRBV18, the J call TRBJ1-5; D call uncertain. Trimming left V 5 bases short and J 0 bases short, with 5 bases between. Germline loops: CDR1 KGHSH, CDR2 LQKENI. This CDR3 comprises 13 residues.

By proportion, this clone is medium-sized (0.01 to 0.1%). The chain uses TRBV5-5 and TRBJ2-7; no reliable D call. Trimming removed 4 bases at V and 6 bases at J, with 11 bases between. There are 12 residues in the CDR3. From germline, CDR1 is SGHKS and CDR2 YYEKEE (reference sequence). The CDR3 loop is CASSADGREQYF. The CDR3 nucleotides are TGTGCCAGCAGCGCCGACGGGCGCGAGCAGTACTTC. Complete variable domain (other parts from reference TRBV5-5 and TRBJ2-7): DAGVTQSPTHLIKTRGQQVTLRCSPISGHKSVSWYQQVLGQGPQFIFQYYEKEERGRGNFPDRFSARQFPNYSSELNVNALLLGDSALYLCASSADGREQYFGPGTRLTVT.

In this sample, this clone turned up once. V is TRBV11-2 and J is TRBJ2-1; 11 bases are shared with TRBD2. The CDR3 runs to 14 residues. V shed 5 bases and J 9 bases; nucleotides not matched to a gene: 6. Germline values: CDR1 SGHAT, CDR2 FQNNGV. The CDR3 here is CASSMGTSGTEQFF. The CDR3 nucleotides read TGTGCCAGCAGCATGGGGACTAGCGGCACTGAGCAGTTCTTC.

This clone was seen once. V and J are TRBV5-4 and TRBJ2-7; D gene ambiguous. V gave up 3 bases and J gave up 3 bases, with 7 bases separating them. The CDR3 totals 12 residues. Per the germline V gene, CDR1 is SGHNT and CDR2 is YYREEE (reference sequence). The CDR3 loop is CASSSGHYEQYF. CDR3 nucleotide sequence: TGTGCCAGCAGCTCAGGCCACTACGAGCAGTACTTC.

The rearrangement joins TRBV2 to TRBJ1-3, with D hard to call. Trimming left V 7 bases short and J 3 bases short, with 10 bases between. Looked up from germline, CDR1 is SNHLY and CDR2 is FYNNEI. The length of the CDR3 is 13 residues. This CDR3 reads CASISDLGNTIYF. The CDR3 DNA is TGTGCCAGCATCAGTGACCTTGGAAACACCATATATTTT.

This chain uses TRBV19 with TRBJ2-5; D may be TRBD1 (5 bases). The ends were cut back, 10 bases at V and 0 bases at J, with 12 bases in the middle. Germline CDR1 LNHDA, CDR2 SQIVND (reference sequence). This CDR3 has 13 amino acids. In DNA form, the CDR3 reads TGTGCCACACCGACAGATTACCAAGAGACCCAGTACTTC. This encodes CATPTDYQETQYF.

The rearrangement links TRBV6-1 to TRBJ1-5, with D maybe TRBD1 (6 bases). V gave up 5 bases and J gave up 5 bases, with 16 bases separating them. Germline V lookup: CDR1 MNHNS, CDR2 SASEGT. This CDR3 is built from 15 residues. The CDR3 here is CASSLTGLGDQPQHF. DNA for the CDR3: TGTGCCAGCAGTCTGACAGGCCTGGGGGATCAGCCCCAGCATTTT.

The chain links TRBV9 to TRBJ2-5; D is ambiguous. The CDR3 extends over 13 amino acids. V was shortened by 4 bases and J by 5 bases, with 12 bases between the two germline ends. CDR1 and CDR2 from the germline V gene are SGDLS and YYNGEE. The CDR3 coding sequence is TGTGCCAGCAGCAAATCCGGGTCCGAGACCCAGTACTTC. Translating it yields CASSKSGSETQYF. Full variable domain (missing parts from reference TRBV9 and TRBJ2-5): DSGVTQTPKHLITATGQRVTLRCSPRSGDLSVYWYQQSLDQGLQFLIQYYNGEERAKGNILERFSAQQFPDLHSELNLSSLELGDSALYFCASSKSGSETQYFGPGTRLLVL.

This chain uses TRBV13 with TRBJ1-3; a possible D gene is TRBD1 (5 bases). V lost 5 bases, J lost 0 bases, and 11 bases lay in between. Germline assignment: CDR1 PRHDT and CDR2 FYEKMQ (reference sequence). CDR3 length: 15 residues. The DNA for the CDR3 is TGTGCCAGCAGCACACCGGACACCTCTGGAAACACCATATATTTT. Translation: CASSTPDTSGNTIYF. The variable domain in full, with the rest retrieved from reference TRBV13 and TRBJ1-3, is AAGVIQSPRHLIKEKRETATLKCYPIPRHDTVYWYQQGPGQDPQFLISFYEKMQSDKGSIPDRFSAQQFSDYHSELNMSSLELGDSALYFCASSTPDTSGNTIYFGEGSWLTVV.

This chain uses TRBV10-3 with TRBJ1-1; 7 bases agree with TRBD1. This CDR3 has 16 amino acids. The J segment lost 5 bases and the V segment lost 6 bases, leaving 15 bases of the junction unmatched. Germline V CDR1 and CDR2: ENHRY, SYGVKD. Here the CDR3 reads CAISPQTGRGLTEAFF. The CDR3 region has the DNA TGTGCCATCAGCCCTCAGACAGGGAGGGGGTTAACTGAAGCTTTCTTT.

The CDR3 sequence: CASSASQSSYNEQFF. The CDR3 region has the DNA TGTGCCAGCAGTGCCTCACAGAGCTCCTACAATGAGCAGTTCTTC. The chain uses TRBV27 and TRBJ2-1; D uncertain. Trimming took 5 bases from V and 0 from J, leaving 11 bases between them. Germline V gene data show CDR1 as MNHEY and CDR2 as SMNVEV (reference sequence). This CDR3 has 15 residues.

V and J are TRBV18 and TRBJ2-7; TRBD1 matches 7 bases. TRBJ2-1 matches the DNA end more closely, so the J call is doubtful. The CDR3 is 16 residues long. The germline gives CDR1 KGHSH, CDR2 LQKENI. The CDR3 nucleotides are TGTGCCAGCTCACCGACAGGGCTTTACTCCTACAATGAGCAGTTCTTC. It codes for CASSPTGLYSYNEQFF.

The genes are TRBV5-8 and TRBJ2-7; tentatively, D is TRBD1 (6 bases). Trimming stripped 2 bases from V and 5 bases from J, with 17 bases between. CDR1 and CDR2 from the germline V gene are SGHTS and YDEGEE. This CDR3 comprises 15 residues. The CDR3: CASSLGRTADHEQYF. As DNA, the CDR3 is TGTGCCAGCAGCTTAGGCCGGACAGCGGACCACGAGCAGTACTTC.

V is TRBV4-2 and J is TRBJ2-7; no reliable D call. Germline CDR1 LGHNA, CDR2 YNFKEQ. V lost 0 bases to trimming and J lost 5 bases, with 14 bases between them. CDR3 length: 15 residues. The CDR3 protein is CASSQEGSPPDEQYF. The CDR3 coding sequence is TGTGCCAGCAGCCAAGAGGGGTCTCCCCCCGACGAGCAGTACTTC.

This clone was seen just once. V gene TRBV10-2 combines with J gene TRBJ1-4; 9 positions agree with TRBD1. The germline V gene has CDR1 WSHSY and CDR2 SAAADI. J gave up 8 bases and V 6 bases, and 4 bases lay outside the gene matches. CDR3 length equals 13 residues. The DNA for the CDR3 is TGCGCCAGCAGGGACAGGGGAGGCGAAAAACTGTTTTTT. Encoded protein: CASRDRGGEKLFF.

This rearrangement joins TRBV5-6 to TRBJ2-7; TRBD2 matches 11 bases. Per germline, CDR1 SGHDT and CDR2 YYEEEE. Trimming removed 3 bases from V and 3 bases from J; junction bases left unmatched: 8. CDR3 length equals 16 residues. This CDR3 reads CASSWGSTSGSYEQYF. The DNA of the CDR3 is TGTGCCAGCAGCTGGGGAAGTACTAGCGGGAGCTACGAGCAGTACTTC.

The chain is built from TRBV9 and TRBJ2-2; no clear D gene. The CDR3 sequence is 15 residues long. Trimming shortened V by 3 bases and J by 0 bases, and 9 bases separated the two germline ends. Germline V gene sequence: CDR1 SGDLS, CDR2 YYNGEE. CDR3 protein: CASSEELTNTGELFF. The CDR3 nucleotides read TGTGCCAGCAGCGAAGAGCTGACGAACACCGGGGAGCTGTTTTTT.

The chain uses TRBV27 and TRBJ2-3; the match to TRBD2 covers 7 bases. CDR1 MNHEY and CDR2 SMNVEV come from the germline V gene (reference sequence). With V trimmed by 5 bases and J by 1 base, 6 bases remained unmatched. The CDR3 has 15 residues. DNA of the CDR3: TGTGCCAGCAGTAAAGGACTAGTTGGCACAGATACGCAGTATTTT. The encoded protein is CASSKGLVGTDTQYF.

The chain uses TRBV2 and TRBJ1-2; D is undetermined. The CDR3 runs to 14 residues. CDR1 is SNHLY and CDR2 is FYNNEI in the germline V gene. Trimming left V 7 bases short and J 7 bases short, with 19 bases between. CDR3 bases: TGTGCCAGCAACTTGGACCTAGGGTCTCCTGGCTACACCTTC. Encoded protein: CASNLDLGSPGYTF.

The chain has TRBV18 and TRBJ1-1, with D possibly TRBD1 on 6 matching bases. V lost 5 bases and J lost 6, with 13 bases in between. Germline values: CDR1 KGHSH, CDR2 LQKENI. The CDR3 length is 13 residues. The CDR3 DNA sequence: TGTGCCAGCTCATCAGGGGTCCGACCTGAAGCTTTCTTT. Translating gives CASSSGVRPEAFF.

This sequence joins TRBV7-9 and TRBJ2-1; 7 positions agree with TRBD1. The CDR3 has 15 residues. In germline, CDR1 is SEHNR, CDR2 FQNEAQ (reference sequence). V lost 5 bases to trimming and J lost 6 bases; unmatched junction nucleotides: 10. The CDR3, as DNA: TGTGCCAGCAGCCGGCCGGGACAGCCGACCAATGAGCAGTTCTTC. This encodes CASSRPGQPTNEQFF.

The chain is built from TRBV6-1 and TRBJ2-2, with 9 bases lining up with TRBD1. This CDR3 region has 15 residues. Germline V gene data show CDR1 as MNHNS and CDR2 as SASEGT. The trim removed 6 bases at V and 8 bases at J, leaving 10 bases unmatched. CDR3 in DNA: TGTGCCAGCAGGGAGGGACAGGGAGGTTCGGGGGAGCTGTTTTTT. This sequence encodes CASREGQGGSGELFF.